This T cell receptor (beta chain) originates from a study of regulatory T cells in long-lasting Graves disease. This clonotype was observed many times. Assembly of TCR beta libraries relied on iRepertoire HTBI primers together with Arm-PCR of CDR3 regions. Each CDR3 protein is one row after TCRdb ran MiXCR on the multiplex PCR reads. There are roughly 300,000 distinct CDR3 sequences in the sample; 22% occur only once, and roughly 56% lies in the top ten. The time point here: persistent/refractory GD, antithyroid drugs over 5 years with positive TRAb. Construction of the TCR library relied on RNA isolated from PBMCs. Germline loops: CDR1 DFQATT, CDR2 SNEGSKA (reference sequence). J gave up 5 bases and V 5 bases, and 6 bases lay outside the gene matches. The CDR3 extends over 13 amino acids.

The receptor's source is a female donor with Graves disease. The source material was peripheral blood mononuclear cells (PBMCs), sampled when the disease was refractory, from a patient treated with antithyroid drugs. The chain uses TRBV20-1 and TRBJ2-5, with TRBD1 matching over 9 bases. CDR3 nucleotide sequence: TGCAGTGCTGGGACAGGGAGGTTGGAGACCCAGTACTTC. Residues: CSAGTGRLETQYF.